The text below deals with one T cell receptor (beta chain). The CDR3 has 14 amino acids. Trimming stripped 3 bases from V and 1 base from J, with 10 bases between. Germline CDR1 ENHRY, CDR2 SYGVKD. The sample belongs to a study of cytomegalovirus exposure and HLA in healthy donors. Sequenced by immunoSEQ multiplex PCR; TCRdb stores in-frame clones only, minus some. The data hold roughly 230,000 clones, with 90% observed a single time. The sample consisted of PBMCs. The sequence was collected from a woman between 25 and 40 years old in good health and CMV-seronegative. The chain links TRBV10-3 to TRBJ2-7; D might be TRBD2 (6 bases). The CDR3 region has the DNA TGTGCCATCAGTGAAGGGACTCCTTCCTACGAGCAGTACTTC. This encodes CAISEGTPSYEQYF.